One sample yielded the 25 T cell receptor beta chains listed below, sequenced in a study of blood T cell repertoires in COVID-19. Clones were read by immunoSEQ multiplex PCR, and TCRdb kept only the in-frame ones, dropping some. The repertoire holds hundreds of thousands of clones, around nine tenths seen once, with 2% to 3% in the top ten. The sequenced sample consisted of PBMCs or T cells enriched from blood (not recorded which). The receptors originated from a man between 60 and 70 years old who had recovered from COVID-19.

The table lists this clone with a count of one. The chain recombines TRBV9 with TRBJ2-7; the D gene is possibly TRBD1 (5 bases). The V end was cut by 0 bases, the J end by 2 bases, with 12 bases between. CDR3 size: 15 residues. Germline V gives CDR1 SGDLS, CDR2 YYNGEE. DNA of the CDR3: TGTGCCAGCAGCGTAGCTACGACAGTCACCTACGAGCAGTACTTC. Protein sequence: CASSVATTVTYEQYF.

The rearrangement links TRBV6-5 to TRBJ2-4; weak D call: TRBD1 (6 bases). The CDR3 consists of 13 residues. V was trimmed by 6 bases and J by 10 bases, leaving 16 bases between them. In germline, CDR1 is MNHEY, CDR2 SVGAGI. The CDR3 sequence is CASSRGGWPIQYF. In DNA form, the CDR3 reads TGTGCCAGCAGCAGGGGCGGCTGGCCGATTCAGTACTTC.

V usage is TRBV10-3 and J usage is TRBJ2-1; 10 nucleotides line up with TRBD2. From germline, CDR1 is ENHRY and CDR2 SYGVKD. This CDR3 is built from 18 residues. Germline trimming cut 4 bases from V and 4 bases from J; bases unmatched to any gene: 13. CDR3 coding DNA: TGTGCCATCAGTGTCGGGCTAGCGGGAGCCCCCTCTTACAATGAGCAGTTCTTC. It is translated as CAISVGLAGAPSYNEQFF.

The chain carries TRBV4-2 and TRBJ2-7; 13 positions match TRBD2. Losses at the gene ends were 4 bases for V and 1 base for J; bases not matched to a gene: 7. Germline CDR1 is LGHNA and CDR2 is YNFKEQ. The CDR3 runs 17 residues. CDR3 in amino acids: CASSPRTSGGRSYEQYF. Here the CDR3 DNA reads TGTGCCAGCAGCCCGCGGACTAGCGGGGGCAGGTCCTACGAGCAGTACTTC.

The chain uses TRBV13 and TRBJ2-7, with 7 bases matching TRBD2. From germline, CDR1 is PRHDT and CDR2 FYEKMQ (reference sequence). This CDR3 is built from 14 residues. Trimming took 0 bases from V and 3 from J; bases not matched to a gene: 2. CDR3 residues: CASSLGASGYEQYF. The CDR3 coding sequence is TGTGCCAGCAGCTTAGGAGCTAGCGGCTACGAGCAGTACTTC.

V gene TRBV28 combines with J gene TRBJ2-7; 8 bases map to TRBD1. The V gene end was trimmed by 2 bases and the J gene end by 2 bases; junction bases not matched to a gene: 2. The CDR3 has 14 amino acids. Germline lookup yields CDR1 MDHEN and CDR2 SYDVKM. The CDR3 DNA is TGTGCCAGCAGTTTAACAGGGGGTACCTACGAGCAGTACTTC. Translated: CASSLTGGTYEQYF.

The chain joins TRBV11-3 to TRBJ1-1, with 8 bases lining up with TRBD1. Looked up from germline, CDR1 is SGHNT and CDR2 is YENEEA. This CDR3 comprises 14 residues. The V segment lost 5 bases and the J segment 7 bases; nucleotides outside the gene matches: 9. CDR3: CASSTRRQGLEAFF. The DNA of the CDR3 is TGTGCCAGCAGCACCCGACGACAGGGGCTTGAAGCTTTCTTT.

This chain links TRBV18 with TRBJ1-1, with D hard to call. The CDR3 length is 14 residues. Trimming removed 9 bases at V and 0 bases at J, with 14 bases between. Germline CDR1 reads KGHSH; CDR2 reads LQKENI. Here the CDR3 DNA reads TGTGCCAGTATTAAAGACACCTTGAACACTGAAGCTTTCTTT. Translation gives CASIKDTLNTEAFF.

This clone was observed a single time. The chain recombines TRBV14 with TRBJ2-1; TRBD1 agrees at 8 bases. Trimming at V came to 0 bases and at J to 3 bases, leaving 7 bases not matched to a gene. Germline lookup yields CDR1 SGHDN and CDR2 FVKESK. This CDR3 spans 17 amino acids. This CDR3 reads CASSQETGVYSYNEQFF. CDR3 DNA sequence: TGTGCCAGCAGCCAAGAGACAGGGGTATATAGCTACAATGAGCAGTTCTTC.

The chain links TRBV18 to TRBJ1-1; D ambiguous. The CDR3 consists of 14 residues. Trimming removed 4 bases at V and 5 bases at J, with 14 bases between. The germline gives CDR1 KGHSH, CDR2 LQKENI. The CDR3 nucleotides are TGTGCCAGCTCACGGGCCCCATCGGAAACTGAAGCTTTCTTT. Amino acids: CASSRAPSETEAFF. Full variable domain (rest looked up from reference TRBV18 and TRBJ1-1): NAGVMQNPRHLVRRRGQEARLRCSPMKGHSHVYWYRQLPEEGLKFMVYLQKENIIDESGMPKERFSAEFPKEGPSILRIQQVVRGDSAAYFCASSRAPSETEAFFGQGTRLTVV.

The V and J genes are TRBV30 and TRBJ1-2; the match to TRBD1 covers 10 bases. This CDR3 is 15 amino acids long. CDR1 and CDR2 from the germline V gene are GTSNPN and SVGIG (reference sequence). The V gene end was trimmed by 2 bases and the J gene end by 4 bases; junction bases not matched to a gene: 7. This chain's CDR3 is CAWSSGTGAVYGYTF. Written as DNA, the CDR3 is TGTGCCTGGAGTTCCGGGACAGGGGCCGTCTATGGCTACACCTTC.

J is TRBJ2-7 and V is TRBV5-1; no clear D. In germline, CDR1 is SGHRS, CDR2 YFSETQ. The CDR3 is 13 residues long. V lost 4 bases and J 2 bases, leaving 10 bases between the germline ends. CDR3 sequence reads: CASSPDTPYEQYF. In DNA, the CDR3 is TGCGCCAGCAGCCCAGATACCCCCTACGAGCAGTACTTC.

The V call is TRBV9, the J call TRBJ2-3; D is unclear. This CDR3 has 14 amino acids. Trimming removed 4 bases from V and 1 base from J, with 10 bases in between. Germline V gene data show CDR1 as SGDLS and CDR2 as YYNGEE. The CDR3 coding sequence is TGTGCCAGCAGCATCAGCCAGGGCACAGATACGCAGTATTTT. Translating gives CASSISQGTDTQYF.

This chain uses TRBV5-1 with TRBJ1-2, with 9 bases matching TRBD1. Germline values: CDR1 SGHRS, CDR2 YFSETQ. V gave up 3 bases and J gave up 2 bases; unmatched junction bases: 11. The CDR3 has 17 amino acids. This CDR3 is CASSSGTGIQFNYGYTF. In DNA, the CDR3 is TGCGCCAGCAGCTCCGGGACAGGGATTCAGTTCAACTATGGCTACACCTTC.

The chain uses TRBV12-5 and TRBJ2-7; D might be TRBD2 (5 bases). The CDR3 runs to 13 residues. Germline lookup yields CDR1 LGHNT and CDR2 FRNRAP. V was pared by 7 bases and J by 4 bases, with 14 bases between. The CDR3 coding sequence is TGTGCTAGTGCCCTGTCGAGGGCGTACGAGCAGTACTTC. Its protein product is CASALSRAYEQYF.

The rearrangement links TRBV5-6 to TRBJ2-7, with D possibly being TRBD1 (6 bases). Trimming shortened V by 5 bases and J by 0 bases, and 12 bases separated the two germline ends. The CDR3 is made up of 14 amino acids. CDR1 SGHDT and CDR2 YYEEEE come from the germline V gene. The DNA of the CDR3 is TGTGCCAGCAGACACAGGGTTAGCTCCTACGAGCAGTACTTC. Its translation: CASRHRVSSYEQYF.

The V gene is TRBV20-1, the J gene TRBJ1-2, with D perhaps matching TRBD1 (5 bases). V was cut by 1 base and J by 10 bases, with 10 bases left in between. Germline assignment: CDR1 DFQATT and CDR2 SNEGSKA (reference sequence). This CDR3 contains 11 residues. The CDR3 region has the DNA TGCAGTGCTAGAGGGGGCAGGGTCTACACCTTC. This codes for CSARGGRVYTF.

The chain couples TRBV11-2 to TRBJ2-1; 11 bases are shared with TRBD1. CDR1 is SGHAT, CDR2 FQNNGV, per germline. V dropped 5 bases and J dropped 8; count of bases not matched to a gene: 11. The CDR3 runs 16 residues. The CDR3 region has the DNA TGTGCCAGCAGCCGGGCGGGAAGGACAGGGGGCGATGAGCAGTTCTTC. Translated, it gives CASSRAGRTGGDEQFF.

The chain employs TRBV18 and TRBJ1-5, with 10 bases identical to TRBD1. Unmatched junction bases numbered 8, after V lost 6 bases and J lost 6 bases. Germline CDR1 and CDR2: KGHSH and LQKENI. The CDR3 spans 15 residues. CDR3 coding DNA: TGTGCCAGCTCTGCTGACAGGGGGCACGTTCAGCCCCAGCATTTT. Translation gives CASSADRGHVQPQHF. Combining the CDR3 with reference TRBV18 and TRBJ1-5 gives the whole variable domain NAGVMQNPRHLVRRRGQEARLRCSPMKGHSHVYWYRQLPEEGLKFMVYLQKENIIDESGMPKERFSAEFPKEGPSILRIQQVVRGDSAAYFCASSADRGHVQPQHFGDGTRLSIL.

V gene TRBV4-1 combines with J gene TRBJ2-1, with TRBD2 matching 12 bases. Germline values: CDR1 MGHRA, CDR2 YSYEKL. Trimming removed 4 bases from V and 8 bases from J; junction bases left unmatched: 24. There are 21 residues in the CDR3. CDR3 protein: CASSPRATSGRPIRPFDEQFF. CDR3 sequence (DNA): TGCGCCAGCAGCCCAAGGGCGACTAGCGGGAGACCCATAAGACCTTTCGATGAGCAGTTCTTC.

The V and J genes are TRBV7-9 and TRBJ1-6; perhaps TRBD1 as D (5 bases). Trimming shortened V by 5 bases and J by 7 bases, and 15 bases separated the two germline ends. Per the germline V gene, CDR1 is SEHNR and CDR2 is FQNEAQ (reference sequence). The length of the CDR3 is 15 residues. CDR3 nucleotide sequence: TGTGCCAGCAGCCTTAGTGGGGGGTACAATTCACCCCTCCACTTT. This translates into CASSLSGGYNSPLHF.

This chain uses TRBV7-2 with TRBJ1-2, with a tentative D call TRBD1 (5 bases). The germline V gene encodes CDR1 SGHTA and CDR2 FQGNSA. Trimming stripped 1 base from V and 8 bases from J, with 11 bases between. The CDR3 loop spans 13 amino acids. The CDR3 DNA is TGTGCCAGCAGCTTAGAAGGGGCAAGAGGCTACACCTTC. It is translated as CASSLEGARGYTF.

The rearrangement joins TRBV5-1 to TRBJ1-1, with D possibly TRBD1 on 5 matching bases. Germline V gene data show CDR1 as SGHRS and CDR2 as YFSETQ. The CDR3 has 15 amino acids. The V end lost 1 base, the J end lost 1 base, and 11 bases lay between the germline ends. This chain's CDR3 is CASSLPQGSNTEAFF. For the CDR3, the DNA is TGCGCCAGCAGCTTGCCGCAGGGATCGAACACTGAAGCTTTCTTT. The whole variable domain, filled in from reference TRBV5-1 and TRBJ1-1, reads KAGVTQTPRYLIKTRGQQVTLSCSPISGHRSVSWYQQTPGQGLQFLFEYFSETQRNKGNFPGRFSGRQFSNSRSEMNVSTLELGDSALYLCASSLPQGSNTEAFFGQGTRLTVV.

The chain joins TRBV5-1 to TRBJ2-1, with 7 nucleotides matching TRBD2. Germline CDR1 and CDR2: SGHRS and YFSETQ. Trimming took 5 bases from V and 5 from J; bases not matched to a gene: 10. The CDR3 length is 15 residues. This CDR3 reads CASRLAGGGNNEQFF. CDR3 bases: TGCGCCAGCAGGCTGGCGGGCGGGGGAAACAATGAGCAGTTCTTC. Supplemented by reference TRBV5-1 and TRBJ2-1, the full variable domain reads KAGVTQTPRYLIKTRGQQVTLSCSPISGHRSVSWYQQTPGQGLQFLFEYFSETQRNKGNFPGRFSGRQFSNSRSEMNVSTLELGDSALYLCASRLAGGGNNEQFFGPGTRLTVL.

This chain joins TRBV3-1 (or the pseudogene TRBV3-2) and TRBJ1-1; D is undetermined. V lost 1 base and J 1 base, leaving 10 bases between the germline ends. The CDR3 loop spans 15 amino acids. Looked up from germline, CDR1 is LGHDT and CDR2 is YNNKEL (reference sequence). The CDR3 nucleotides read TGTGCCAGCAGCCAAGGCCCGGGGTCGAACACTGAAGCTTTCTTT. It is translated as CASSQGPGSNTEAFF.